A single sample is the source of the 14 T cell receptor beta chains below, sequenced in a study of blood T cell repertoires in COVID-19. Assay: immunoSEQ multiplex PCR; the TCRdb copy retains only in-frame clones and omits some. This table has 50,000 to 75,000 clones, around 67% appearing once. Sequencing was performed on peripheral blood. These receptor sequences come from a woman aged 45-59 years with active or convalescent COVID-19.

This chain joins TRBV6-6 and TRBJ2-7, with TRBD1 identical over 9 bases. V was clipped by 6 bases and J by 4 bases; unmatched bases: 13. The CDR3 runs to 16 residues. Per germline, CDR1 MNHNY and CDR2 SVGAGI (reference sequence). The CDR3 region is CASSHSGVDRGYEQYF. DNA for the CDR3: TGTGCCAGCAGCCATTCCGGAGTGGACAGGGGATACGAGCAGTACTTC.

The rearrangement uses TRBV5-1 and TRBJ2-2; TRBD1 matches 9 bases. Germline V lookup: CDR1 SGHRS, CDR2 YFSETQ. The CDR3 spans 16 residues. Germline trimming cut 4 bases from V and 3 bases from J; bases unmatched to any gene: 7. Here the CDR3 DNA reads TGCGCCAGCAGCAATACAGGGGGCCGTTACACCGGGGAGCTGTTTTTT. Its translation is CASSNTGGRYTGELFF.

The chain uses TRBV28 and TRBJ2-1, with 7 bases identical to TRBD2. The germline V gene encodes CDR1 MDHEN and CDR2 SYDVKM. There are 15 residues in the CDR3. V trimming: 1 base; J trimming: 9 bases; junction bases outside the gene matches: 9. The CDR3 reads CASSLLGRDSGEQFF. CDR3 coding DNA: TGTGCCAGCAGTTTATTGGGGAGGGATTCGGGTGAGCAGTTCTTC.

J is TRBJ2-1 and V is TRBV30, with 8 bases fitting TRBD2. Germline V lookup: CDR1 GTSNPN, CDR2 SVGIG (reference sequence). The V gene end was trimmed by 1 base and the J gene end by 3 bases; junction bases not matched to a gene: 5. CDR3 length: 15 residues. The DNA for the CDR3 is TGTGCCTGGAGTGCCGGGAGGGGAATCTACAATGAGCAGTTCTTC. It translates to CAWSAGRGIYNEQFF. Combining the CDR3 with reference TRBV30 and TRBJ2-1 gives the whole variable domain SQTIHQWPATLVQPVGSPLSLECTVEGTSNPNLYWYRQAAGRGLQLLFYSVGIGQISSEVPQNLSASRPQDRQFILSSKKLLLSDSGFYLCAWSAGRGIYNEQFFGPGTRLTVL.

This clone appeared a single time. The V call is TRBV25-1, the J call TRBJ2-2, with TRBD1 matching over 8 bases. Germline assignment: CDR1 MGHDK and CDR2 SYGVNS. This CDR3 has 15 residues. Trimming cost V 7 bases and J 2 bases; bases outside gene matches: 6. The CDR3 coding sequence is TGTGCCAGCACTGTGACAGGGGATAACACCGGGGAGCTGTTTTTT. Amino acid sequence: CASTVTGDNTGELFF.

This rearrangement joins TRBV18 to TRBJ1-5; D unresolved. The V and J ends lost 1 base and 3 bases respectively, with 10 bases between them. The CDR3 totals 15 residues. Looked up from germline, CDR1 is KGHSH and CDR2 is LQKENI. The CDR3 is CASSPLSGFNQPQHF. CDR3 coding DNA: TGTGCCAGCTCACCACTTTCAGGATTCAATCAGCCCCAGCATTTT.

V is TRBV5-1 and J is TRBJ2-1, with 16 positions matching TRBD2. J lost 10 bases, V lost 3 bases, and 7 bases had no gene match. Germline CDR1 and CDR2: SGHRS and YFSETQ. CDR3 length: 16 amino acids. The CDR3 loop reads CASSSRGLAGGREQFF. In nucleotides, the CDR3 is TGCGCCAGCAGCTCCCGGGGACTAGCGGGGGGGCGGGAGCAGTTCTTC.

The chain is built from TRBV2 and TRBJ2-1, with D unresolved. The germline V gene has CDR1 SNHLY and CDR2 FYNNEI. V gave up 5 bases and J gave up 4 bases, with 6 bases separating them. This CDR3 spans 12 amino acids. The CDR3 protein is CASSSRYNEQFF. Here the CDR3 DNA reads TGTGCCAGCAGTTCGCGGTACAATGAGCAGTTCTTC.

V and J are TRBV6-2 or TRBV6-3 and TRBJ1-1; the D is unclear. The CDR3 contains 12 residues. CDR1 and CDR2 from the germline V gene are MNHEY and SVGEGT. Trimming stripped 4 bases from V and 4 bases from J, with 7 bases between. CDR3 bases: TGTGCCAGCAGTTTGAGGGTCACTGAAGCTTTCTTT. The encoded protein is CASSLRVTEAFF.

The table lists this clone with a count of one. V is TRBV5-5 and J is TRBJ2-2; D possibly corresponds to TRBD2 (6 bases). Deletions cut 4 bases from V and 4 bases from J, with 14 bases between. The CDR3 is 15 amino acids. The V gene's germline CDR1 is SGHKS and CDR2 YYEKEE (reference sequence). CDR3 DNA: TGTGCCAGCAGCCTTACTAGCAGTCTCACCGGGGAGCTGTTTTTT. Protein: CASSLTSSLTGELFF.

The J gene is TRBJ2-3, the V gene TRBV20-1; no definite D call. In germline, CDR1 is DFQATT, CDR2 SNEGSKA (reference sequence). The length of the CDR3 is 11 residues. CDR3 nucleotide sequence: TGCAGCCCTAAGTATGTAGATACGCAGTATTTT. Translating it yields CSPKYVDTQYF.

This CDR3 is CASSKALKPGQDMGSGANVLTF. DNA of the CDR3: TGTGCCAGCAGCAAAGCGCTTAAACCGGGACAGGATATGGGCTCTGGGGCCAACGTCCTGACTTTC. J is TRBJ2-6 and V is TRBV21-1; TRBD1, as called in the table, went unchecked against the DNA. TRBV21-1 is noted as a pseudogene. The CDR3 consists of 22 residues.

This chain joins TRBV30 and TRBJ2-7; 8 bases fit TRBD1. V lost 3 bases, J lost 5 bases, and 6 bases stayed unmatched. The germline V gene encodes CDR1 GTSNPN and CDR2 SVGIG (reference sequence). CDR3 length: 13 residues. For the CDR3, the DNA is TGTGCCTGGAGCTGGACAGGGATCGACGAGCAGTACTTC. This translates into CAWSWTGIDEQYF. The variable domain in full, completed from reference TRBV30 and TRBJ2-7, reads SQTIHQWPATLVQPVGSPLSLECTVEGTSNPNLYWYRQAAGRGLQLLFYSVGIGQISSEVPQNLSASRPQDRQFILSSKKLLLSDSGFYLCAWSWTGIDEQYFGPGTRLTVT.

This clone was counted once. The rearrangement uses TRBV11-2 and TRBJ2-7; 14 nucleotides line up with TRBD2. The CDR3 sequence is 15 residues long. V gave up 5 bases and J gave up 6 bases; unmatched junction bases: 6. Germline V lookup: CDR1 SGHAT, CDR2 FQNNGV. CDR3 sequence reads: CASSPGLAGDFEQYF. The CDR3 nucleotides read TGTGCCAGCAGCCCGGGACTAGCGGGAGACTTCGAGCAGTACTTC.